Sequencing of this TCR beta chain was carried out in a study of blood T cells in healthy people across ages. Together with a sample-barcoded 5' primer, a J-beta primer mix was included in a second PCR lasting about 6 to 11 cycles. TCRdb re-called the 5' RACE reads through MiXCR, storing one row per CDR3 protein. The table has 1,300,000 or so distinct CDR3 sequences, roughly 64% seen once; the top ten hold 6.5% to 8.5%. Trimming removed 2 bases from V and 3 bases from J, with 14 bases in between. The CDR3 extends over 15 amino acids. Germline CDR1 is MGHRA and CDR2 is YSYEKL. This sequence originates from a man aged 18 to 30 in good health. The chain carries TRBV4-1 and TRBJ2-7; D perhaps matches TRBD1 (5 bases). Sequencing input: blood. The CDR3 nucleotides read TGCGCCAGCAGCCAAATAGTACAGGCAATCTACGAGCAGTACTTC. Encoded protein: CASSQIVQAIYEQYF.